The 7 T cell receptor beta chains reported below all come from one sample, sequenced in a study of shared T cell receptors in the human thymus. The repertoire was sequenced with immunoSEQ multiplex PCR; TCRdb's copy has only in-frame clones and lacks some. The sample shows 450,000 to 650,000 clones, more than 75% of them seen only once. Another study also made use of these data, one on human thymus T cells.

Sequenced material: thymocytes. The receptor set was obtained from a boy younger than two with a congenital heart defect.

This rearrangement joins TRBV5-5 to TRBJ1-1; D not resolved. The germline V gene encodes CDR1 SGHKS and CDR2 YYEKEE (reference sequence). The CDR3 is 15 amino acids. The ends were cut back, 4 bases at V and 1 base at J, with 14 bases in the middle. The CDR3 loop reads CASSPGSSGNTEAFF. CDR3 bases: TGTGCCAGCAGCCCTGGGTCCTCAGGGAACACTGAAGCTTTCTTT. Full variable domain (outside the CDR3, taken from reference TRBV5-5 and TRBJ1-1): DAGVTQSPTHLIKTRGQQVTLRCSPISGHKSVSWYQQVLGQGPQFIFQYYEKEERGRGNFPDRFSARQFPNYSSELNVNALLLGDSALYLCASSPGSSGNTEAFFGQGTRLTVV.

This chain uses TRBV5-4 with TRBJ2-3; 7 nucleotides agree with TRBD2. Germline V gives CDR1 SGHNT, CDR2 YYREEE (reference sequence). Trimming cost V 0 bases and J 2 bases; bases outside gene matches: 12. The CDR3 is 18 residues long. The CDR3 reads CASSLGREGGQNTDTQYF. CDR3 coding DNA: TGTGCCAGCAGCTTGGGTAGGGAGGGAGGCCAGAACACAGATACGCAGTATTTT.

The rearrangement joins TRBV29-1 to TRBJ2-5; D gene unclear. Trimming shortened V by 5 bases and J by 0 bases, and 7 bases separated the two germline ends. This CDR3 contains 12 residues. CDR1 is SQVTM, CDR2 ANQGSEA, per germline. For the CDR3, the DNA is TGCAGCGTTTGCCACAACCAAGAGACCCAGTACTTC. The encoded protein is CSVCHNQETQYF.

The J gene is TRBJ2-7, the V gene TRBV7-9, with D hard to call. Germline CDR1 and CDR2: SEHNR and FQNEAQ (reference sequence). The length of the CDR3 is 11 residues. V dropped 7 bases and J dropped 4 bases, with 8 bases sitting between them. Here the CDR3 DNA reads TGTGCCAGCAAATCTAGGTACGAGCAGTACTTC. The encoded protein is CASKSRYEQYF.

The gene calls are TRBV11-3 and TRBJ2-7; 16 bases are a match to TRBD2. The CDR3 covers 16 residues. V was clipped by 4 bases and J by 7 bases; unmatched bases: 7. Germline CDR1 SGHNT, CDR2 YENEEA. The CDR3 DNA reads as TGTGCCAGCAGCTCCGGGACTAGCGGGAGGGCGGGAGAGCAGTACTTC. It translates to CASSSGTSGRAGEQYF.

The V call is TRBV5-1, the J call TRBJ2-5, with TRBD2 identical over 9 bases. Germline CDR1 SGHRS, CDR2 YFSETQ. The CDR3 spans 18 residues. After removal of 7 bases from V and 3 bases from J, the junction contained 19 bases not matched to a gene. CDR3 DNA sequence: TGCGCCAGCCGTCCTCCCTGGGGGCTAGCGGGACCGGAAGAGACCCAGTACTTC. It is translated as CASRPPWGLAGPEETQYF.

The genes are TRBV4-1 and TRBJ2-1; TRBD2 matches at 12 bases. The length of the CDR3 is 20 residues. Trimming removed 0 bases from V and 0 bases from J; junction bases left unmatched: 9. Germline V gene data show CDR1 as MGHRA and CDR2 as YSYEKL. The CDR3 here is CASSQETGLAGPPSYNEQFF. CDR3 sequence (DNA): TGCGCCAGCAGCCAAGAGACCGGACTAGCGGGGCCGCCCTCCTACAATGAGCAGTTCTTC.